This is a list of T cell receptor beta chains from one sample in a study of CD8 T cells in Susac syndrome. Using its own MiXCR run on the immunoSEQ multiplex PCR reads, TCRdb lists one record per CDR3 protein. The table includes 330,000 or so distinct CDR3 sequences, approximately 85% detected once. Material for sequencing was CD8+ T cells from PBMCs. These receptors were collected from a human donor with multiple sclerosis. CDR3s include the opening cysteine and the closing phenylalanine or tryptophan. D genes are given only for firm matches. Size tells how often a clone was seen (once, few, many) or the class of an expanded clone, and some rows leave it out.

TRBV20-1	NA	TRBJ2-7	NA	CSARVLRAGEQYF	TGCAGTGCCCGCGTGCTGCGAGCTGGCGAGCAGTACTTC
TRBV15	NA	TRBJ1-2	NA	CATSRDLTGTNYGYTF	TGTGCCACCAGCAGAGACCTGACAGGAACTAACTATGGCTACACCTTC
TRBV5-6	NA	TRBJ2-7	NA	CASSALEYEQYF	TGTGCCAGCAGTGCACTAGAGTACGAGCAGTACTTC
TRBV21-1	NA	TRBJ2-7	NA	CASSKGGKKGYEQYF	TGTGCCAGCAGCAAAGGAGGGAAGAAGGGCTACGAGCAGTACTTC
TRBV27	NA	TRBJ1-1	TRBD1	CASSLSLGQGGLMNTEAFF	TGTGCCAGCAGCCTCTCCCTCGGACAGGGAGGTTTGATGAACACTGAAGCTTTCTTT
TRBV20-1	NA	TRBJ1-1	NA	CSARDSPTGPEAFF	TGCAGTGCTAGAGATTCCCCGACAGGACCTGAAGCTTTCTTT
TRBV7-6	NA	TRBJ2-3	NA	CASSSELTSTDTQYF	TGTGCCAGCAGCTCGGAACTAACTAGCACAGATACGCAGTATTTT
TRBV7-9	NA	TRBJ2-7	TRBD2	CASSLVTSENEQYF	TGTGCCAGCAGCTTAGTGACTAGCGAAAACGAGCAGTACTTC
TRBV9	NA	TRBJ2-7	NA	CASGVGPNYEQYF	TGTGCCAGCGGGGTGGGGCCCAACTACGAGCAGTACTTC
TRBV4-1	NA	TRBJ1-5	NA	CASSQDPGGHQHF	TGCGCCAGCAGCCAAGATCCCGGGGGCCATCAGCATTTT
TRBV5-1	NA	TRBJ1-5	TRBD1	CASSRGAPGQNQPQHF	TGCGCCAGCAGCAGAGGGGCACCGGGACAGAATCAGCCCCAGCATTTT
TRBV28	NA	TRBJ1-5	NA	CASSFMDSNQPQHF	TGTGCCAGCAGTTTTATGGATAGCAATCAGCCCCAGCATTTT
TRBV30	NA	TRBJ1-5	NA	CAWDIGQGNQPQHF	TGTGCCTGGGATATCGGGCAGGGCAATCAGCCCCAGCATTTT
TRBV11-3	NA	TRBJ2-1	TRBD2	CASGGTSAYNEQFF	TGTGCCAGCGGCGGGACTAGCGCCTACAATGAGCAGTTCTTC
TRBV11-2	NA	TRBJ2-7	TRBD1	CASQQGLSYEQYF	TGTGCCAGCCAACAGGGGCTCTCCTACGAGCAGTACTTC
TRBV9	once	TRBJ2-1	NA	CASSVWARRDYNEQFF	TGTGCCAGCAGCGTATGGGCTCGAAGAGATTACAATGAGCAGTTCTTC
TRBV6-2/TRBV6-3	NA	TRBJ2-1	TRBD2	CATELAEGRNNEQFF	TGTGCCACCGAGCTAGCGGAGGGTAGAAACAATGAGCAGTTCTTC
TRBV29-1	NA	TRBJ2-1	TRBD1	CSVRTGKREQSF	TGCAGCGTTCGGACAGGAAAACGTGAGCAGTCCTTC
TRBV3-1	NA	TRBJ1-4	NA	CASSVERTSSEKLFF	TGTGCCAGCAGCGTCGAACGGACCTCTAGTGAAAAACTGTTTTTT
TRBV20-1	once	TRBJ2-1	TRBD1	CSYRTGDHNEQFF	TGCAGTTACCGGACAGGGGATCACAATGAGCAGTTCTTC
TRBV27	NA	TRBJ2-3	TRBD1	CASSLSPRQGATDTQYF	TGTGCCAGCAGTTTATCTCCCCGGCAGGGGGCTACAGATACGCAGTATTTT
TRBV9	NA	TRBJ2-1	NA	CASSVVTAESYNEQFF	TGTGCCAGCAGCGTAGTGACAGCTGAAAGCTACAATGAGCAGTTCTTC
TRBV7-9	NA	TRBJ2-5	TRBD2	CASSLRTSGSEETQYF	TGTGCCAGCAGCCTTCGGACTAGCGGGAGTGAGGAGACCCAGTACTTC
TRBV19	NA	TRBJ2-3	TRBD1	CASSLDRDITDTQYF	TGTGCCAGTAGTTTGGACAGGGACATTACAGATACGCAGTATTTT
TRBV6-2/TRBV6-3	few	TRBJ2-7	NA	CASSYPLGGATFYEQYF	TGTGCCAGCAGTTACCCGCTGGGCGGAGCCACTTTCTACGAGCAGTACTTC
TRBV20-1	few	TRBJ2-7	NA	CSITGFRYEQYF	TGCAGTATAACAGGGTTCCGCTACGAGCAGTACTTC
TRBV29-1	NA	TRBJ2-1	TRBD1	CSVEDRAGTVPVLFYNEQFF	TGCAGCGTTGAAGATCGAGCCGGGACAGTCCCGGTCCTATTCTACAATGAGCAGTTCTTC
TRBV19	NA	TRBJ2-1	NA	CASSLELPAYNEQFF	TGTGCCAGTAGCCTGGAACTACCCGCCTACAATGAGCAGTTCTTC
TRBV5-5	NA	TRBJ1-2	NA	CASSLGQEHYGYTF	TGTGCCAGCAGCTTGGGCCAGGAGCACTATGGCTACACCTTC
TRBV4-3	NA	TRBJ2-1	NA	CASSQGLGVNNEQFF	TGCGCCAGCAGCCAAGGTCTTGGGGTTAACAATGAGCAGTTCTTC
TRBV6-1	NA	TRBJ1-1	NA	CASSPVGNTEAFF	TGTGCCAGCAGTCCCGTCGGGAACACTGAAGCTTTCTTT
TRBV12-3/TRBV12-4	NA	TRBJ1-2	NA	CASSLFQAAPNYGYTF	TGTGCCAGCAGTTTATTTCAGGCAGCCCCTAACTATGGCTACACCTTC
TRBV6-2/TRBV6-3	NA	TRBJ2-7	NA	CASRQGWYEQYF	TGTGCCAGCAGACAGGGTTGGTACGAGCAGTACTTC
TRBV4-3	NA	TRBJ2-5	NA	CASSPDRLGKTQYF	TGCGCCAGCAGCCCTGATCGCCTTGGGAAGACCCAGTACTTC
TRBV4-3	NA	TRBJ2-2	TRBD2	CASSLGLADTGELFF	TGTGCCAGCAGTTTAGGGCTAGCGGATACCGGGGAGCTGTTTTTT
TRBV7-3	NA	TRBJ1-2	NA	CASSYAGTLVYGYTF	TGTGCCAGCAGCTATGCCGGGACGTTGGTGTATGGCTACACCTTC
TRBV5-1	few	TRBJ2-7	NA	CASSLRAPGTYEQYF	TGCGCCAGCAGCTTGCGTGCCCCGGGAACCTACGAGCAGTACTTC